Below, 25 T cell receptor beta chains from the same sample are listed, as sequenced in a study of Graves' ophthalmopathy and Graves' hyperthyroidism. For repertoire sequencing, the TCR beta CDR3 regions were amplified from RNA transcripts. HTBI primers primed a first-round RT-PCR, and a second-round multiplex PCR followed. TCRdb processed the multiplex PCR reads anew with MiXCR; each CDR3 protein has one entry. Here the sample spans over a million distinct CDR3 sequences, roughly 35% being singletons. Specimen: peripheral blood or thyroid tissue (not recorded which). Receptors originate from an adult man with Graves' hyperthyroidism.

This clonotype has more than one count but fewer than ten. The chain couples TRBV7-9 to TRBJ2-7, with TRBD1 as a possible D gene (6 bases). The CDR3 extends over 14 amino acids. Germline V gene sequence: CDR1 SEHNR, CDR2 FQNEAQ (reference sequence). Between the trimmed V and J ends, which lost 5 bases and 2 bases, there was a span of 13 bases. The CDR3 bases are TGTGCCAGCAGCCCTTATCGACAGGCCTACGAGCAGTACTTC. Its translation is CASSPYRQAYEQYF.

The chain has TRBV27 and TRBJ2-5; 8 bases match TRBD1. CDR1 and CDR2 from the germline V gene are MNHEY and SMNVEV (reference sequence). The V and J ends lost 5 bases and 2 bases, in that order; junction bases with no gene match: 4. The CDR3 is 14 amino acids. The CDR3: CASSIGQGQETQYF. CDR3 in DNA: TGTGCCAGCAGTATAGGACAGGGACAAGAGACCCAGTACTTC.

The chain carries TRBV19 and TRBJ1-3, with TRBD1 as a possible D gene (6 bases). This CDR3 spans 15 amino acids. The germline gives CDR1 LNHDA, CDR2 SQIVND (reference sequence). The V and J ends lost 6 bases and 3 bases respectively, with 15 bases between them. CDR3 protein: CASSFPGTLGNTIYF. DNA of the CDR3: TGTGCCAGTAGCTTCCCGGGGACACTTGGAAACACCATATATTTT. Full variable domain (remainder filled in from reference TRBV19 and TRBJ1-3): DGGITQSPKYLFRKEGQNVTLSCEQNLNHDAMYWYRQDPGQGLRLIYYSQIVNDFQKGDIAEGYSVSREKKESFPLTVTSAQKNPTAFYLCASSFPGTLGNTIYFGEGSWLTVV.

Note on this clonotype: Sequence at one end of the junction differs from germline and may be a read error. The chain joins TRBV25-1 to TRBJ1-6; the D gene is possibly TRBD1 (5 bases). The germline CDR1 and CDR2 sequences are MGHDK and SYGVNS. The CDR3 extends over 15 amino acids. CDR3 residues: CASSQAGRGDSPLHF. The DNA for the CDR3 is TGCGCCAGCAGCCAAGCCGGGAGGGGCGATTCACCCCTCCACTTT.

This clonotype was observed at least ten times. The chain is built from TRBV7-2 and TRBJ1-4; a weak D match, TRBD1 (6 bases). V was trimmed by 5 bases and J by 6 bases, leaving 28 bases between them. The CDR3 is made up of 19 amino acids. Germline loops: CDR1 SGHTA, CDR2 FQGNSA. Written as DNA, the CDR3 is TGTGCCAGCAGCACCAAAGGCTTTGGCAGGGGAGATGGGTATGAAAAACTGTTTTTT. Encoded protein: CASSTKGFGRGDGYEKLFF.

With respect to this clonotype: Since no conserved phenylalanine or tryptophan closes the CDR3, a read error is the likely cause. The chain carries TRBV24-1 and TRBJ1-2; no clear D gene. This CDR3 comprises 12 residues. V dropped 1 base and J dropped 7 bases, with 6 bases sitting between them. Germline V lookup: CDR1 KGHDR, CDR2 SFDVKD. This CDR3 reads CATSDFSGGYTL. In nucleotides, the CDR3 is TGTGCCACCAGTGATTTCTCGGGTGGCTACACCCTC.

This clonotype has more than one count but fewer than ten. This chain links TRBV11-2 with TRBJ1-6; unclear D gene. Germline lookup yields CDR1 SGHAT and CDR2 FQNNGV. The CDR3 length is 16 residues. Trimming took 3 bases from V and 0 from J, leaving 9 bases between them. CDR3 DNA: TGTGCCAGCAGCTTCGGCAGACGCTCCTATAATTCACCCCTCCACTTT. Translating gives CASSFGRRSYNSPLHF.

This sequence joins TRBV10-3 and TRBJ1-2; tentative D call: TRBD1 (6 bases). CDR1 is ENHRY, CDR2 SYGVKD, per germline. CDR3 length equals 14 residues. The V gene lost 3 bases and the J gene lost 0 bases, with 8 bases spanning the gap. The CDR3 region is CAISDRGSNYGYTF. CDR3 bases: TGTGCCATCAGTGACAGGGGTTCTAACTATGGCTACACCTTC.

This clonotype was found many times. The V call is TRBV14, the J call TRBJ1-2; tentative D call: TRBD1 (5 bases). CDR1 and CDR2 from the germline V gene are SGHDN and FVKESK. CDR3 length: 12 amino acids. Between the trimmed V and J ends, which lost 3 bases and 4 bases, there was a span of 6 bases. Here the CDR3 reads CASSQGGYGYTF. DNA of the CDR3: TGTGCCAGCAGCCAGGGGGGCTATGGCTACACCTTC.

The V and J genes are TRBV5-5 and TRBJ1-2; no definite D call. The CDR3 consists of 15 residues. Germline CDR1 is SGHKS and CDR2 is YYEKEE (reference sequence). Trimming removed 2 bases at V and 4 bases at J, with 15 bases between. The CDR3: CASSFYTANFYGYTF. DNA for the CDR3: TGTGCCAGCAGCTTTTATACAGCCAACTTCTATGGCTACACCTTC.

The CDR3 DNA reads TGTGCCAGTAGTATACTGGGTTCGCCCGGGTATCAGCCCCAGCATTTT. Translating it yields CASSILGSPGYQPQHF. The genes are TRBV19 and TRBJ1-5; D uncertain. V dropped 2 bases and J dropped 5 bases, with 16 bases sitting between them. The CDR3 contains 16 residues. Germline CDR1 reads LNHDA; CDR2 reads SQIVND (reference sequence). Together with reference TRBV19 and TRBJ1-5, the CDR3 gives the full variable domain: DGGITQSPKYLFRKEGQNVTLSCEQNLNHDAMYWYRQDPGQGLRLIYYSQIVNDFQKGDIAEGYSVSREKKESFPLTVTSAQKNPTAFYLCASSILGSPGYQPQHFGDGTRLSIL.

This clonotype was recorded many times. The chain couples TRBV29-1 to TRBJ2-5, with 11 bases fitting TRBD2. CDR3 length: 14 amino acids. V gave up 4 bases and J gave up 3 bases; unmatched junction bases: 4. Looked up from germline, CDR1 is SQVTM and CDR2 is ANQGSEA. In DNA, the CDR3 is TGCAGCGTTGCTAGCGGGGGGACTAAAGAGACCCAGTACTTC. Protein: CSVASGGTKETQYF.

This rearrangement joins TRBV29-1 to TRBJ1-6; D perhaps matches TRBD1 (5 bases). The CDR3 consists of 14 residues. Trimming took 5 bases from V and 9 from J, leaving 17 bases between them. Germline V lookup: CDR1 SQVTM, CDR2 ANQGSEA. CDR3 region: CSVQVQGALSPLHF. CDR3 in DNA: TGCAGCGTTCAGGTTCAAGGGGCTCTTTCACCCCTCCACTTT.

This clonotype came up many times. The CDR3 sequence: CSASIGQANEKLFF. In nucleotides, the CDR3 is TGCAGTGCTAGTATCGGACAGGCGAATGAAAAACTGTTTTTT. V usage is TRBV20-1 and J usage is TRBJ1-4; 7 nucleotides line up with TRBD1. The CDR3 runs 14 residues. With V trimmed by 3 bases and J by 5 bases, 6 bases remained unmatched. Germline V lookup: CDR1 DFQATT, CDR2 SNEGSKA (reference sequence).

As regards this clonotype: A read error is possible here, since a much larger clone lies one base away. The J gene is TRBJ1-1, the V gene TRBV7-8, with 7 bases fitting TRBD1. V was pared by 8 bases and J by 11 bases, with 14 bases of the junction left unmatched. The CDR3 length is 13 residues. Germline V gene data show CDR1 as SGHVS and CDR2 as FQNEAQ. The CDR3 loop is CASGSSGQANAFF. CDR3 nucleotides: TGTGCCAGCGGCTCAAGTGGACAGGCGAACGCTTTCTTT.

This clonotype has at least ten counts. The chain is built from TRBV5-1 and TRBJ1-1; the D is unclear. The CDR3 has 11 amino acids. Trimming took off 4 bases at V and 2 bases at J, with 3 bases between the two ends. The germline V gene encodes CDR1 SGHRS and CDR2 YFSETQ. This CDR3 reads CASSDNTEAFF. CDR3 DNA: TGCGCCAGCAGCGACAACACTGAAGCTTTCTTT.

The J gene is TRBJ1-5, the V gene TRBV15; 8 bases match TRBD1. The CDR3 consists of 17 residues. The germline CDR1 and CDR2 sequences are LNHNV and YYDKDF (reference sequence). V was pared by 3 bases and J by 3 bases, with 10 bases of the junction left unmatched. The CDR3 spells CATSRGIGQGFNQPQHF. In DNA, the CDR3 is TGTGCCACCAGCAGGGGTATAGGACAGGGCTTCAATCAGCCCCAGCATTTT.

The sample holds a few counts of this clonotype. The V call is TRBV5-4, the J call TRBJ2-7, with D tentatively TRBD2 (6 bases). Germline values: CDR1 SGHNT, CDR2 YYREEE (reference sequence). The V gene lost 4 bases and the J gene lost 3 bases, with 14 bases spanning the gap. The CDR3 is made up of 14 amino acids. The CDR3 bases are TGTGCCAGCAGCCCGACTAGTCGGAACTACGAGCAGTACTTC. It encodes CASSPTSRNYEQYF.

As for this clonotype: Just one base apart from a much larger clone, this may be a read error. The V gene is TRBV6-2 or TRBV6-3, the J gene TRBJ2-7; D call uncertain. CDR1 is MNHEY and CDR2 is SVGEGT in the germline V gene. This CDR3 comprises 11 residues. The CDR3 DNA reads as TGTGTCGCCTCGCCCTCCTACGAGCAGTACTTC. It is translated as CVASPSYEQYF.

The gene calls are TRBV15 and TRBJ2-7, with D perhaps TRBD1 (6 bases). The CDR3 length is 18 residues. Germline V gene lookup returns CDR1 LNHNV and CDR2 YYDKDF (reference sequence). V was clipped by 2 bases and J by 1 base, with 21 bases between them. Here the CDR3 reads CATSRSGQPFDPSYEQYF. CDR3 sequence (DNA): TGTGCCACCAGCAGATCCGGACAGCCCTTCGATCCATCCTACGAGCAGTACTTC.

This clonotype was counted many times. The rearrangement joins TRBV29-1 to TRBJ2-2, with D perhaps matching TRBD2 (6 bases). Germline V lookup: CDR1 SQVTM, CDR2 ANQGSEA. The CDR3 runs 15 residues. V was cut by 0 bases and J by 6 bases, with 14 bases left in between. CDR3 region: CSVEDDVTRSGELFF. DNA for the CDR3: TGCAGCGTTGAAGATGACGTGACTAGGTCCGGGGAGCTGTTTTTT.

This clonotype was counted ten times or more. The rearrangement uses TRBV15 and TRBJ1-5; D is unclear. CDR1 is LNHNV, CDR2 YYDKDF, per germline (reference sequence). This CDR3 is 17 amino acids long. V lost 1 base to trimming and J lost 2 bases, with 15 bases between them. CDR3 DNA sequence: TGTGCCACCAGCAGAGCCTTCGTAGGGAGGGGCAATCAGCCCCAGCATTTT. It encodes CATSRAFVGRGNQPQHF.

This clonotype has just one count. A junction end diverges from the germline sequence, so it may reflect a read error. The J gene is TRBJ2-7, the V gene TRBV9; 9 bases agree with TRBD1. Per germline, CDR1 SGDLS and CDR2 YYNGEE. The CDR3 runs 15 residues. CDR3 residues: CASSYAGTGYYEQYF. In nucleotides, the CDR3 is TGCGCCAGCAGTTATGCCGGGACAGGGTATTACGAGCAGTACTTC.

This clonotype was detected a few times. The chain uses TRBV4-1 and TRBJ1-5; no definite D call. Per the germline V gene, CDR1 is MGHRA and CDR2 is YSYEKL. The V gene lost 0 bases and the J gene lost 7 bases, with 10 bases spanning the gap. CDR3 length equals 14 residues. The CDR3 reads CASSQETGKQPQHF. CDR3 DNA: TGCGCCAGCAGCCAAGAAACGGGAAAACAGCCCCAGCATTTT.

This clonotype appeared many times. V is TRBV6-5 and J is TRBJ1-5; maybe TRBD1 (6 bases). The CDR3 runs to 13 residues. With 5 bases removed from V and 3 bases from J, the gap between germline ends came to 8 bases. CDR1 is MNHEY, CDR2 SVGAGI, per germline. CDR3 DNA sequence: TGTGCCAGCAGTCGGACAGACAATCAGCCCCAGCATTTT. It specifies CASSRTDNQPQHF.